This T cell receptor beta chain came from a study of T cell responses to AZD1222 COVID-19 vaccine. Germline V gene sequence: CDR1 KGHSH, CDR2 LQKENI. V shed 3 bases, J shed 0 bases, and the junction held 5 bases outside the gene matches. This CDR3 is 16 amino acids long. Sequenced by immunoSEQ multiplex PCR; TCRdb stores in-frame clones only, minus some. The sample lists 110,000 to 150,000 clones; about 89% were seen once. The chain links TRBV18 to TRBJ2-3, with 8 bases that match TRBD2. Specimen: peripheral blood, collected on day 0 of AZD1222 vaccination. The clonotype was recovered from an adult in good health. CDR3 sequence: CASSPAQRGSTDTQYF. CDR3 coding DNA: TGTGCCAGCTCACCGGCCCAGCGGGGGAGCACAGATACGCAGTATTTT.